A single sample gave rise to the 4 T cell receptor beta chains below, sequenced in a study of early T cells in non-severe SARS-CoV-2 infection. Each CDR3 protein is one row after TCRdb ran MiXCR on the 5' RACE reads. The repertoire holds about 70,000 distinct CDR3 sequences, with about 11% as singletons. The sample was whole blood. All receptors derive from an adult who was a healthcare worker with PCR-confirmed SARS-CoV-2 infection or an uninfected control (not recorded which).

This chain connects TRBV12-3 or TRBV12-4 to TRBJ1-1; D is unclear. This CDR3 contains 13 residues. The V gene lost 5 bases and the J gene lost 1 base, with 8 bases spanning the gap. Here the CDR3 reads CASSDTTNTEAFF. The CDR3 DNA reads as TGTGCCAGCAGTGACACGACGAACACTGAAGCTTTCTTT.

A few counts support this clonotype. This chain uses TRBV5-1 with TRBJ1-1, with D maybe TRBD1 (6 bases). This CDR3 spans 14 amino acids. Deletions cut 6 bases from V and 7 bases from J, with 19 bases between. The germline V gene encodes CDR1 SGHRS and CDR2 YFSETQ. The CDR3 loop reads CASNLEGGMGEAFF. As DNA, the CDR3 is TGCGCCAGCAATCTCGAGGGGGGAATGGGTGAAGCTTTCTTT.

This clonotype has more than one count but fewer than ten. The V gene is TRBV18, the J gene TRBJ1-3; 7 positions match TRBD1. The CDR3 loop spans 13 amino acids. The germline V gene has CDR1 KGHSH and CDR2 LQKENI. Unmatched junction bases numbered 4, after V lost 2 bases and J lost 9 bases. The CDR3 sequence is CASSPGTDGTIYF. DNA of the CDR3: TGTGCCAGCTCACCAGGGACAGACGGCACCATATATTTT.

This clonotype was seen only a few times. This chain joins TRBV5-4 and TRBJ2-7, with no clear D. The V gene's germline CDR1 is SGHNT and CDR2 YYREEE (reference sequence). The CDR3 consists of 14 residues. Between the trimmed V and J ends, which lost 0 bases and 2 bases, there was a span of 9 bases. The CDR3 here is CASSLAPGTYEQYF. For the CDR3, the DNA is TGTGCCAGCAGCTTGGCTCCAGGCACCTACGAGCAGTACTTC.